This record looks at one T cell receptor (beta chain) sequence and its context. The source of the sample is a study of blood T cell repertoires in COVID-19. Looking at the study overall: Samples representing acute and convalescent COVID-19 were sourced from the United States, Italy and Spain.

This CDR3 contains 15 residues. Germline V gives CDR1 SGHTA, CDR2 FQGNSA. Losses at the gene ends were 5 bases for V and 0 bases for J; bases not matched to a gene: 2. Original processing notes: Using reference gene primer amplification, nucleated cell counts were estimated. Profiled with immunoSEQ multiplex PCR; TCRdb holds only in-frame clones, not every one. D and trimming come from the DNA, and the V and J calls and clone size come from that table. The sample lists about 320,000 clones, approximately 85% seen once, with 7.2% in the top ten. The sequence was collected from a human donor in a cohort sampled during active COVID-19. The rearrangement uses TRBV7-2 and TRBJ2-5; 11 bases align to TRBD2. Sequenced input: peripheral blood. CDR3 sequence (DNA): TGTGCCAGCAGCACGACTAGCGGGAACCAAGAGACCCAGTACTTC. Translation: CASSTTSGNQETQYF.